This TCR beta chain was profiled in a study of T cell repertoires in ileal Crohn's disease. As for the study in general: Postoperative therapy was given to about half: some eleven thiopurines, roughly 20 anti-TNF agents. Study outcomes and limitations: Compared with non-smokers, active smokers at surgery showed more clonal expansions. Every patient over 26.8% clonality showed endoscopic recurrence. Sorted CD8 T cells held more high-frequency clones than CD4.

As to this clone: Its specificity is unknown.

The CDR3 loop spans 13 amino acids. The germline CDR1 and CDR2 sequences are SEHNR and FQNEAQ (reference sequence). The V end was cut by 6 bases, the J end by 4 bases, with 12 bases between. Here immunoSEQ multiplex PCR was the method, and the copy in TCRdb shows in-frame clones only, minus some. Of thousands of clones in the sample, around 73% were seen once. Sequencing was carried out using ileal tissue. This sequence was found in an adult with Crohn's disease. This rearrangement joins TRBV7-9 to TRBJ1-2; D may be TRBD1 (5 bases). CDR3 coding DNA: TGTGCCAGCAGGCCGTGGGGGGTCTATGGCTACACCTTC. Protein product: CASRPWGVYGYTF.